These 23 T cell receptor beta chains share one sample of origin, sequenced in a study of control samples from healthy donors and cancer patients. TCRdb's table, derived via immunoSEQ multiplex PCR, lists solely in-frame clones and lacks some. Here the sample spans about 160,000 clones, 85% to 90% being singletons. Specimen: blood. The receptors derive from a man aged 30-40 years in good health.

V usage is TRBV6-4 and J usage is TRBJ2-5; D possibly matches TRBD1 or TRBD2 (5 bases each). Between the trimmed V and J ends, which lost 4 bases and 5 bases, there was a span of 5 bases. The germline CDR1 and CDR2 sequences are MRHNA and SNTAGT. CDR3 length: 11 residues. CDR3 protein: CASSGGETQYF. The CDR3 region has the DNA TGTGCCAGCAGTGGGGGGGAGACCCAGTACTTC.

The V and J genes are TRBV11-3 and TRBJ2-3, with a weak D call TRBD2 (6 bases). This CDR3 has 14 amino acids. The V gene's germline CDR1 is SGHNT and CDR2 YENEEA. Trimming took 5 bases from V and 2 from J, leaving 11 bases between them. CDR3 residues: CASSPRGSTDTQYF. The CDR3 DNA follows: TGTGCCAGCAGCCCACGGGGGTCCACAGATACGCAGTATTTT.

This clone has just one count. A read error may account for a junction end that differs from germline. The V call is TRBV19, the J call TRBJ1-2; D gene ambiguous. The CDR3 is 12 residues long. Looked up from germline, CDR1 is LNHDA and CDR2 is SQIVND (reference sequence). In DNA form, the CDR3 reads TGTGCCAGTGGTATACCTAACTATGGCTACACCTTC. This gives the protein CASGIPNYGYTF.

The chain couples TRBV9 to TRBJ1-1; no clear D gene. The CDR3 is 14 residues long. V lost 6 bases and J lost 6, with 18 bases in between. From germline, CDR1 is SGDLS and CDR2 YYNGEE. The CDR3 protein is CASTVPRPIAEAFF. The DNA of the CDR3 is TGTGCCAGCACCGTGCCCAGGCCCATCGCTGAAGCTTTCTTT.

V is TRBV3-1 (or the pseudogene TRBV3-2) and J is TRBJ1-2, with D possibly being TRBD1 (6 bases). The CDR3 extends over 14 amino acids. V lost 4 bases and J 7 bases, leaving 16 bases between the germline ends. Per the germline V gene, CDR1 is LGHDT and CDR2 is YNNKEL (reference sequence). The CDR3 DNA reads as TGTGCCAGCAGCCCAACAGGGCTGATGGGTGGCTACACCTTC. As protein: CASSPTGLMGGYTF.

The chain carries TRBV18 and TRBJ2-7; D unresolved. This CDR3 is built from 15 residues. The germline CDR1 and CDR2 sequences are KGHSH and LQKENI. V lost 0 bases to trimming and J lost 4 bases, with 13 bases between them. This chain's CDR3 is CASSPPGWDQYEQYF. The CDR3 nucleotides are TGTGCCAGCTCACCACCAGGGTGGGATCAATACGAGCAGTACTTC.

The J gene is TRBJ2-5, the V gene TRBV27; TRBD2 matches at 8 bases. Unmatched junction bases numbered 9, after V lost 4 bases and J lost 5 bases. The CDR3 contains 15 residues. Germline CDR1 is MNHEY and CDR2 is SMNVEV (reference sequence). CDR3 sequence: CASSSSGSYGETQYF. CDR3 nucleotide sequence: TGTGCCAGCAGTTCGAGCGGGAGTTATGGGGAGACCCAGTACTTC.

V is TRBV18 and J is TRBJ1-3; weak D call: TRBD1 (5 bases). This CDR3 has 14 residues. Germline V lookup: CDR1 KGHSH, CDR2 LQKENI. Trimming took off 2 bases at V and 4 bases at J, with 9 bases between the two ends. The CDR3 protein is CASSPGRDGNTIYF. The DNA for the CDR3 is TGTGCCAGCTCACCAGGGAGGGACGGAAACACCATATATTTT.

V and J are TRBV5-1 and TRBJ2-7, with D unresolved. Germline lookup yields CDR1 SGHRS and CDR2 YFSETQ. V was shortened by 0 bases and J by 6 bases, with 13 bases between the two germline ends. This CDR3 spans 14 amino acids. Here the CDR3 reads CASSLEGNMIEQYF. Written as DNA, the CDR3 is TGCGCCAGCAGCTTGGAAGGAAACATGATCGAGCAGTACTTC.

The rearrangement links TRBV6-1 to TRBJ2-5, with 8 positions matching TRBD2. CDR1 is MNHNS and CDR2 is SASEGT in the germline V gene. Trimming removed 1 base from V and 0 bases from J; junction bases left unmatched: 4. This CDR3 spans 16 amino acids. Here the CDR3 DNA reads TGTGCCAGCAGTGAAGTTAGCGGGGTGTACCAAGAGACCCAGTACTTC. It yields the protein CASSEVSGVYQETQYF.

This clone was seen just once. The chain employs TRBV5-1 and TRBJ1-1; a possible D gene is TRBD1 (5 bases). In germline, CDR1 is SGHRS, CDR2 YFSETQ. V was clipped by 4 bases and J by 7 bases, with 14 bases between them. This CDR3 is 13 amino acids long. The CDR3, as DNA: TGCGCCAGCAGCCCTCAAGACAGTCTTGAAGCTTTCTTT. It encodes CASSPQDSLEAFF.

This chain uses TRBV27 with TRBJ2-6, with 11 bases identical to TRBD1. Germline CDR1 and CDR2: MNHEY and SMNVEV (reference sequence). The V and J ends lost 4 bases and 2 bases, in that order; junction bases with no gene match: 4. CDR3 length: 17 amino acids. CDR3 region: CASSSRTGGAGANVLTF. In DNA, the CDR3 is TGTGCCAGCAGTTCCCGGACAGGGGGCGCTGGGGCCAACGTCCTGACTTTC.

The chain links TRBV19 to TRBJ2-1, with D unclear. Trimming left V 3 bases short and J 7 bases short, with 7 bases between. CDR1 is LNHDA and CDR2 is SQIVND in the germline V gene (reference sequence). The length of the CDR3 is 12 residues. As DNA, the CDR3 is TGTGCCAGTAGTATTCGGCAAAATGAGCAGTTCTTC. It yields the protein CASSIRQNEQFF.

The chain links TRBV5-1 to TRBJ1-6, with D perhaps matching TRBD1 (6 bases). The V gene's germline CDR1 is SGHRS and CDR2 YFSETQ. The length of the CDR3 is 14 residues. Trimming took 5 bases from V and 13 from J, leaving 19 bases between them. CDR3 DNA sequence: TGCGCCAGCAGGGCAGGGGATGTGAGGTCGCCCCTCCACTTT. As protein: CASRAGDVRSPLHF.

This clone was detected once. The chain recombines TRBV7-8 with TRBJ2-7; D might be TRBD1 (5 bases). V was pared by 2 bases and J by 2 bases, with 10 bases between. The CDR3 is 14 amino acids. The germline CDR1 and CDR2 sequences are SGHVS and FQNEAQ. The CDR3 loop is CASSLQETAYEQYF. DNA for the CDR3: TGTGCCAGCAGCTTACAAGAGACAGCCTACGAGCAGTACTTC.

The V and J genes are TRBV13 and TRBJ2-7; D is undetermined. The germline gives CDR1 PRHDT, CDR2 FYEKMQ (reference sequence). The CDR3 has 15 residues. V lost 3 bases to trimming and J lost 3 bases, with 15 bases between them. The CDR3 reads CASSFRPGGDYEQYF. In DNA, the CDR3 is TGTGCCAGCAGCTTTAGGCCCGGCGGTGACTACGAGCAGTACTTC. The whole variable domain, filled in from reference TRBV13 and TRBJ2-7, reads AAGVIQSPRHLIKEKRETATLKCYPIPRHDTVYWYQQGPGQDPQFLISFYEKMQSDKGSIPDRFSAQQFSDYHSELNMSSLELGDSALYFCASSFRPGGDYEQYFGPGTRLTVT.

This chain joins TRBV24-1 and TRBJ1-5; no clear D gene. From germline, CDR1 is KGHDR and CDR2 SFDVKD. The CDR3 sequence is 15 residues long. V lost 5 bases and J 1 base, leaving 11 bases between the germline ends. The CDR3 here is CATSGIGVSNQPQHF. CDR3 coding DNA: TGTGCCACCAGTGGGATCGGTGTAAGCAATCAGCCCCAGCATTTT.

The chain combines TRBV7-9 with TRBJ2-5; D is perhaps TRBD1 (5 bases). Deletions cut 6 bases from V and 5 bases from J, with 19 bases between. The CDR3 is made up of 15 amino acids. Germline V gene data show CDR1 as SEHNR and CDR2 as FQNEAQ (reference sequence). The CDR3 is CASRGPAPIGETQYF. CDR3 coding DNA: TGTGCCAGCAGGGGGCCAGCCCCTATTGGGGAGACCCAGTACTTC.

This clone appeared a single time. One end of the junction varies from germline; a read error may be responsible. The chain is built from TRBV2 and TRBJ2-7, with D possibly called TRBD1 or TRBD2 (5 bases each). CDR3 size: 12 residues. CDR1 SNHLY and CDR2 FYNNEI come from the germline V gene. The CDR3 nucleotides are TGTGCCGGCAGGGACGGACCCTACGAGCAGTACTTC. Amino acids: CAGRDGPYEQYF.

The chain recombines TRBV7-9 with TRBJ2-7; D is undetermined. Germline V lookup: CDR1 SEHNR, CDR2 FQNEAQ (reference sequence). The CDR3 is made up of 11 amino acids. Trimming stripped 5 bases from V and 2 bases from J, with 4 bases between. CDR3 bases: TGTGCCAGCAGCCAGGCCTACGAGCAGTACTTC. Residues: CASSQAYEQYF.

This chain links TRBV6-5 with TRBJ1-4; possible D gene TRBD1, 6 bases. Trimming removed 5 bases at V and 14 bases at J, with 21 bases between. The germline gives CDR1 MNHEY, CDR2 SVGAGI. This CDR3 spans 14 amino acids. CDR3 nucleotides: TGTGCCAGCAGTCCGGGGGACACCAGGAGAGTCCTGTTTTTT. This gives the protein CASSPGDTRRVLFF.

The CDR3 loop is CASSLPDRLAYEQYF. The CDR3 DNA reads TGTGCCAGCAGTCTTCCAGACAGGTTGGCCTACGAGCAGTACTTC. The chain is built from TRBV27 and TRBJ2-7; the D gene is possibly TRBD1 (6 bases). The CDR3 loop spans 15 amino acids. V gave up 5 bases and J gave up 2 bases, with 16 bases separating them. Germline-derived CDR1 and CDR2 are MNHEY and SMNVEV (reference sequence).

The chain employs TRBV28 and TRBJ1-5; D is ambiguous. V was clipped by 3 bases and J by 4 bases, with 7 bases between them. The CDR3 spans 13 residues. CDR1 is MDHEN, CDR2 SYDVKM, per germline. The CDR3 nucleotides read TGTGCCAGCAGTTTTAATGGGAATCAGCCCCAGCATTTT. This codes for CASSFNGNQPQHF.